This entry describes one T cell receptor beta chain. The specificity of this receptor is unknown. Base-call qualities are not available, and no considerably larger clone is one nucleotide away. The immunoSEQ Assay, a bias-controlled multiplex PCR, was used to amplify TCRbeta CDR3 regions from genomic DNA. In the original analysis: Within the assay, amplification of reference gene primers was used to estimate how many nucleated cells each sample contained. To quantify the absolute abundance of each unique TCRbeta CDR3 rearrangement, sequence reads were collapsed and filtered. For each sample, productive Simpson clonality was calculated by taking the square root of Simpson's diversity index across productive rearrangements. The table comes from immuneACCESS by way of TCRdb, which keeps in-frame sequences with V and J called. Part of the clones is missing from these tables; in studies checked, under half for an unresolved V gene and the rest for unknown reasons. V and J calls and clone size are given by that table; D and trimming were obtained from the DNA. A total of about 250,000 clones appear in this sample, around nine tenths of them only once. The top ten hold around 1.5% of the sample.

A second Seattle source provided samples from volunteer blood donors who had recovered from COVID-19. The collaborating institutions used their own protocols to collect whole blood in K2EDTA tubes. Collaborator samples were shipped for TCRbeta analysis as frozen whole blood, isolated PBMCs, or DNA extracted from either sample type. The sample belongs to a study of blood T cell repertoires in COVID-19 (dated by TCRdb to the early 2020s). Some background on the complete study: Samples covering the acute and convalescent phases of COVID-19 were provided by collaborators in the United States, Italy and Spain. The material from the prospective study consisted of cDNA or gDNA derived from T cells, B-cell-depleted T cells, or PBMCs. The dataset comprised deeply sampled blood TCRbeta repertoires from subjects exposed to, actively infected with, or recovered from COVID-19. The repertoires were made available in a free public database intended to serve as a resource for research on the immune response to SARS-CoV-2. Samples were obtained from the ongoing ImmuneRACE study (first 160 participants) and from roughly 1,300 subjects provided by 6 global collaborators. Sample metadata almost always included a de-identified subject ID, COVID-19 status, age in years and sex. Where available, HLA class I and class II types were obtained from metadata supplied by the sample provider rather than from assay-based typing.

Spanning cysteine to phenylalanine, the CDR3 consists of 16 amino acids. The read is trimmed to its CDR3 DNA, 48 bases read in frame from base 1. CDR1 and CDR2 are drawn from the germline V gene: KGHSH, LQKENI. Trimming accounts for 3 bases at V and 13 bases at J, while the number of junction bases matched to no gene is 14. Study-wide conclusions, independent of this receptor: The amount of clinical and demographic metadata varied by source and participant and was provided uncurated.

The receptor was isolated from a woman aged 55-70 years who had recovered from COVID-19. The sequencing sample was made of peripheral blood. The chain links TRBV18 with TRBJ1-5, with 11 junctional bases fitting TRBD1. This receptor has the CDR3 CASSPTLGTGGSTQHF. The DNA sequence reads TGTGCCAGCTCACCGACACTCGGGACAGGGGGAAGTACTCAGCATTTT. Outside the CDR3, residues come from the reference TRBV18 and TRBJ1-5 proteins, so the full variable domain is: NAGVMQNPRHLVRRRGQEARLRCSPMKGHSHVYWYRQLPEEGLKFMVYLQKENIIDESGMPKERFSAEFPKEGPSILRIQQVVRGDSAAYFCASSPTLGTGGSTQHFGDGTRLSIL.